These 25 T cell receptor beta chains came from one sample sequenced in a study of shared clonotypes between healthy human individuals. Method: immunoSEQ multiplex PCR; TCRdb's copy keeps in-frame clones and lacks some. The data hold fewer than 1.8 million clones, with approximately 98.5% observed a single time. The sequencing input was naive CD4+ T cells sorted from blood. The subset was: CD45RA+ positively selected. These receptors were collected from a man between 25 and 39 years old in good health.

The chain recombines TRBV28 with TRBJ2-3, with TRBD2 identical over 7 bases. Germline lookup yields CDR1 MDHEN and CDR2 SYDVKM. Trimming at V came to 4 bases and at J to 1 base, leaving 14 bases not matched to a gene. The CDR3 extends over 18 amino acids. The CDR3 sequence is CASSSVFPGRAGTDTQYF. In nucleotides, the CDR3 is TGTGCCAGCAGTTCCGTCTTCCCGGGGAGGGCGGGCACAGATACGCAGTATTTT. Filled out from reference TRBV28 and TRBJ2-3, the complete variable domain reads DVKVTQSSRYLVKRTGEKVFLECVQDMDHENMFWYRQDPGLGLRLIYFSYDVKMKEKGDIPEGYSVSREKKERFSLILESASTNQTSMYLCASSSVFPGRAGTDTQYFGPGTRLTVL.

This chain links TRBV7-2 with TRBJ2-1, with a tentative D call TRBD2 (6 bases). CDR3 length equals 16 residues. Germline CDR1 is SGHTA and CDR2 is FQGNSA. With 1 base removed from V and 0 bases from J, the gap between germline ends came to 10 bases. CDR3 coding DNA: TGTGCCAGCAGCTTAGATGGCGGGGCCTCCTACAATGAGCAGTTCTTC. This gives the protein CASSLDGGASYNEQFF.

The chain recombines TRBV7-8 with TRBJ2-7, with 8 positions matching TRBD1. The trim removed 1 base at V and 1 base at J, leaving 6 bases unmatched. The germline CDR1 and CDR2 sequences are SGHVS and FQNEAQ. CDR3 length equals 16 residues. The CDR3: CASSLETGALSYEQYF. The CDR3 DNA follows: TGTGCCAGCAGCTTAGAGACAGGGGCATTGTCCTACGAGCAGTACTTC.

The chain recombines TRBV11-2 with TRBJ2-3; no clear D gene. The CDR3 spans 16 residues. CDR1 SGHAT and CDR2 FQNNGV come from the germline V gene. Between the trimmed V and J ends, which lost 4 bases and 4 bases, there was a span of 18 bases. The CDR3 sequence: CASSSRPRPGSDTQYF. The CDR3 region has the DNA TGTGCCAGCAGCTCACGACCCCGGCCAGGTTCAGATACGCAGTATTTT. The full variable domain, in which reference TRBV11-2 and TRBJ2-3 provide the parts outside the CDR3, is EAGVAQSPRYKIIEKRQSVAFWCNPISGHATLYWYQQILGQGPKLLIQFQNNGVVDDSQLPKDRFSAERLKGVDSTLKIQPAKLEDSAVYLCASSSRPRPGSDTQYFGPGTRLTVL.

The chain links TRBV28 to TRBJ1-5; perhaps TRBD1 as D (6 bases). Germline loops: CDR1 MDHEN, CDR2 SYDVKM. The CDR3 extends over 16 amino acids. The germline V and J ends were trimmed by 2 bases and 0 bases, with 11 bases remaining between them. For the CDR3, the DNA is TGTGCCAGCAGTTTAGCGGCAGGGGATAGCAATCAGCCCCAGCATTTT. Translated, it gives CASSLAAGDSNQPQHF. Variable domain in full (rest from reference TRBV28 and TRBJ1-5): DVKVTQSSRYLVKRTGEKVFLECVQDMDHENMFWYRQDPGLGLRLIYFSYDVKMKEKGDIPEGYSVSREKKERFSLILESASTNQTSMYLCASSLAAGDSNQPQHFGDGTRLSIL.

The genes are TRBV6-5 and TRBJ1-5; tentative D call: TRBD1 (6 bases). CDR1 and CDR2 (germline): MNHEY, SVGAGI. CDR3 length: 15 amino acids. The V end was cut by 6 bases, the J end by 2 bases, with 14 bases between. The CDR3 here is CASSPRQVGNQPQHF. The CDR3 DNA follows: TGTGCCAGCAGCCCTCGACAGGTGGGCAATCAGCCCCAGCATTTT.

Written as DNA, the CDR3 is TGTGCCAGCAGCTTACAGTTAACAGGGAATCCCTACGAGCAGTACTTC. Translating gives CASSLQLTGNPYEQYF. The rearrangement uses TRBV7-9 and TRBJ2-7; D may be TRBD1 (6 bases). Germline V gene sequence: CDR1 SEHNR, CDR2 FQNEAQ (reference sequence). This CDR3 contains 16 residues. The V end lost 2 bases, the J end lost 2 bases, and 16 bases lay between the germline ends.

This chain connects TRBV19 to TRBJ1-1, with D possibly being TRBD1 (5 bases). Between the trimmed V and J ends, which lost 8 bases and 1 base, there was a span of 17 bases. Germline lookup yields CDR1 LNHDA and CDR2 SQIVND (reference sequence). The CDR3 consists of 15 residues. The CDR3 nucleotides are TGTGCCAGTCACCCGGGGGTCCGGTCGAACACTGAAGCTTTCTTT. Protein sequence: CASHPGVRSNTEAFF.

V gene TRBV5-1 combines with J gene TRBJ2-1, with a possible D match to TRBD1 (5 bases). The CDR3 extends over 16 amino acids. Germline lookup yields CDR1 SGHRS and CDR2 YFSETQ. With 6 bases removed from V and 0 bases from J, the gap between germline ends came to 16 bases. CDR3 region: CASTQPGLGSYNEQFF. The CDR3 region has the DNA TGCGCCAGCACTCAACCAGGGTTAGGCTCCTACAATGAGCAGTTCTTC.

The rearrangement joins TRBV4-1 to TRBJ2-7; a possible D gene is TRBD1 (5 bases). The V and J ends lost 0 bases and 7 bases respectively, with 16 bases between them. The CDR3 covers 15 residues. Germline V gene data show CDR1 as MGHRA and CDR2 as YSYEKL. CDR3 bases: TGCGCCAGCAGCCAAGATCATAACCAGGGTTGGGAGCAGTACTTC. Encoded protein: CASSQDHNQGWEQYF.

The chain has TRBV19 and TRBJ1-5; perhaps TRBD1 as D (5 bases). From germline, CDR1 is LNHDA and CDR2 SQIVND (reference sequence). Trimming removed 1 base from V and 6 bases from J, with 19 bases in between. This CDR3 has 17 amino acids. DNA for the CDR3: TGTGCCAGTAGTATAGGTTTCGAGCGGCAGGGCAGTCAGCCCCAGCATTTT. It specifies CASSIGFERQGSQPQHF.

This chain links TRBV28 with TRBJ1-2, with D perhaps TRBD1 (5 bases). Trimming left V 6 bases short and J 5 bases short, with 13 bases between. This CDR3 has 13 amino acids. Germline values: CDR1 MDHEN, CDR2 SYDVKM. The CDR3 DNA follows: TGTGCCAGCAGACCCGGGACGCTGTATGGCTACACCTTC. This codes for CASRPGTLYGYTF.

This sequence joins TRBV7-8 and TRBJ2-1, with TRBD2 matching 13 bases. J lost 12 bases, V lost 1 base, and 18 bases had no gene match. This CDR3 contains 19 residues. CDR1 and CDR2 from the germline V gene are SGHVS and FQNEAQ. The chain's CDR3 is CASSLDGLAGVASLEGQFF. CDR3 in DNA: TGTGCCAGCAGCTTAGACGGACTAGCGGGAGTTGCATCATTGGAAGGGCAGTTCTTC.

This chain uses TRBV7-9 with TRBJ2-7, with 7 positions matching TRBD1. Germline CDR1 SEHNR, CDR2 FQNEAQ (reference sequence). V was pared by 3 bases and J by 0 bases, with 5 bases of the junction left unmatched. The CDR3 covers 15 residues. The chain's CDR3 is CASSFLAGGSYEQYF. The CDR3, as DNA: TGTGCCAGCAGCTTTCTGGCAGGGGGCTCCTACGAGCAGTACTTC.

Of note for this clone: This sample also contains other DNA sequences that code for the same CDR3. The chain uses TRBV5-1 and TRBJ2-2; D is uncertain. The CDR3 consists of 13 residues. The germline V and J ends were trimmed by 4 bases and 5 bases, with 9 bases remaining between them. The V gene's germline CDR1 is SGHRS and CDR2 YFSETQ. Here the CDR3 DNA reads TGCGCCAGCAGCCCAACAAGGACCGGGGAGCTGTTTTTT. Its translation is CASSPTRTGELFF.

The chain links TRBV4-3 to TRBJ2-7; tentatively, D is TRBD1 or TRBD2 (6 bases each). Looked up from germline, CDR1 is LGHNA and CDR2 is YSLEER. The CDR3 loop spans 18 amino acids. V lost 2 bases, J lost 3 bases, and 23 bases lay in between. This chain's CDR3 is CASSQKYPGGGTNYEQYF. The CDR3 DNA is TGCGCCAGCAGCCAAAAATACCCCGGGGGCGGGACGAACTACGAGCAGTACTTC.

The chain is built from TRBV11-3 and TRBJ2-5; possible D gene TRBD2, 6 bases. With 1 base removed from V and 4 bases from J, the gap between germline ends came to 10 bases. CDR1 is SGHNT, CDR2 YENEEA, per germline. The CDR3 has 14 amino acids. The CDR3 sequence: CASSLGGGGETQYF. The CDR3 nucleotides are TGTGCCAGCAGCTTAGGGGGAGGCGGAGAGACCCAGTACTTC.

This clone occurred once. The CDR3 bases are TGTGCCAGCAGCCTGGAGGGGACCTTTAACTATGGCTACACCTTC. It specifies CASSLEGTFNYGYTF. The chain has TRBV28 and TRBJ1-2; D might be TRBD1 (5 bases). The CDR3 length is 15 residues. Trimming shortened V by 6 bases and J by 1 base, and 15 bases separated the two germline ends. Germline-derived CDR1 and CDR2 are MDHEN and SYDVKM.

The chain joins TRBV6-4 to TRBJ2-7; D may be TRBD1 or TRBD2 (5 bases each). Germline CDR1 is MRHNA and CDR2 is SNTAGT. This CDR3 is built from 14 residues. Trimming removed 7 bases from V and 7 bases from J, with 20 bases in between. The CDR3 region is CASMTENHPGEQYF. The CDR3 bases are TGTGCCAGCATGACAGAAAATCACCCGGGGGAGCAGTACTTC.

V and J are TRBV7-9 and TRBJ1-1; D is uncertain. The V gene lost 6 bases and the J gene lost 1 base, with 9 bases spanning the gap. The CDR3 is 13 amino acids. Per germline, CDR1 SEHNR and CDR2 FQNEAQ (reference sequence). The CDR3, as DNA: TGTGCCAGCAGTCTTCCAACGAACACTGAAGCTTTCTTT. Its protein product is CASSLPTNTEAFF.

Of note for this clone: This same CDR3 is encoded by further DNA sequences in the sample. CDR3 region: CASSLVAGDTQYF. DNA for the CDR3: TGTGCCAGCAGCTTAGTAGCGGGGGATACGCAGTATTTT. The chain recombines TRBV7-2 with TRBJ2-3; 8 bases match TRBD2. Germline-derived CDR1 and CDR2 are SGHTA and FQGNSA. Trimming took 1 base from V and 6 from J; bases not matched to a gene: 0. This CDR3 has 13 residues.

V is TRBV6-6 and J is TRBJ2-7, with 10 positions matching TRBD2. The V gene end was trimmed by 5 bases and the J gene end by 7 bases; junction bases not matched to a gene: 8. The CDR3 totals 14 residues. Germline lookup yields CDR1 MNHNY and CDR2 SVGAGI (reference sequence). The CDR3, as DNA: TGTGCCAGCAGTCCGACTAGCGGGTCTGGGGAGCAGTACTTC. As protein: CASSPTSGSGEQYF.

Of note for this clone: At one end the junction does not follow the germline gene, possibly because of a read error. The V gene is TRBV27, the J gene TRBJ2-5, with TRBD2 matching 8 bases. This CDR3 region has 15 residues. Germline V lookup: CDR1 MNHEY, CDR2 SMNVEV (reference sequence). This CDR3 reads CASSFSLAGQETQYF. CDR3 sequence (DNA): TGTGCCAGTAGTTTTAGTCTAGCGGGCCAAGAGACCCAGTACTTC.

This chain links TRBV7-3 with TRBJ2-1; 13 bases agree with TRBD2. This CDR3 region has 15 residues. With 5 bases clipped from V and 5 bases from J, the junction kept 3 bases outside the gene matches. CDR1 and CDR2 (germline): SGHTA, FQGTGA. As DNA, the CDR3 is TGTGCCAGCAGCATGGGACTAGCGGGGAACAATGAGCAGTTCTTC. It encodes CASSMGLAGNNEQFF.

The chain couples TRBV4-3 to TRBJ2-3; D is possibly TRBD2 (6 bases). V was trimmed by 1 base and J by 3 bases, leaving 8 bases between them. There are 14 residues in the CDR3. Germline loops: CDR1 LGHNA, CDR2 YSLEER. The CDR3 sequence is CASSQASGTDTQYF. CDR3 bases: TGCGCCAGCAGCCAAGCCAGCGGGACAGATACGCAGTATTTT.